Reported below is one T cell receptor (beta chain). Germline CDR1 MDHEN, CDR2 SYDVKM. This CDR3 contains 14 residues. V lost 3 bases to trimming and J lost 6 bases, with 14 bases between them. This sample was taken from a study of T cell clones after liver transplantation. Sequenced by immunoSEQ multiplex PCR; TCRdb stores in-frame clones only, minus some. The data contain tens of thousands of clones, 71% of them singletons. The chain has TRBV28 and TRBJ1-2; D is perhaps TRBD1 (6 bases). This clonotype was sampled from a human donor who received a liver transplant. Sequenced material: CD4+ T cells from blood, taken before liver transplant. CDR3 loop: CASSFQGLWNGYTF. The CDR3 nucleotides read TGTGCCAGCAGTTTTCAGGGGCTCTGGAATGGCTACACCTTC.